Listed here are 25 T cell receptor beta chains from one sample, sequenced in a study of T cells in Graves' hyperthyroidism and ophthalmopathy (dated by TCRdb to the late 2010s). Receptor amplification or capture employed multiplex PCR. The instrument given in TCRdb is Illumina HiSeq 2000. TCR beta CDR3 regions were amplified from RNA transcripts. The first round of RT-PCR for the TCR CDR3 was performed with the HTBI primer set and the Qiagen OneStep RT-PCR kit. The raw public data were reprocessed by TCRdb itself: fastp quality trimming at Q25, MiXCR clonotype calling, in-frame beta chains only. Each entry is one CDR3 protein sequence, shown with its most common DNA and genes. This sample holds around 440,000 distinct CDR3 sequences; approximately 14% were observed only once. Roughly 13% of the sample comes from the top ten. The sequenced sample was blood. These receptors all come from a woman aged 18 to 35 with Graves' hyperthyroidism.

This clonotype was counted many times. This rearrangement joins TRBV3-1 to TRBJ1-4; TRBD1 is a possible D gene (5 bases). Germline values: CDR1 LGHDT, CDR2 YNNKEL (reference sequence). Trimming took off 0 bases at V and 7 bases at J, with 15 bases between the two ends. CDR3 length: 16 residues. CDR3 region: CASSQDAAGGREKLFF. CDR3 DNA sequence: TGTGCCAGCAGCCAAGATGCGGCGGGGGGTCGTGAAAAACTGTTTTTT.

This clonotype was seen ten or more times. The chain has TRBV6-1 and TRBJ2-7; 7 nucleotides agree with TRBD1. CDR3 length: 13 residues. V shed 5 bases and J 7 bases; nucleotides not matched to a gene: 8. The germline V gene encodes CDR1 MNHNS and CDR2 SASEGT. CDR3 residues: CASSPNRGVEQYF. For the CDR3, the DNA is TGTGCCAGCAGTCCCAACAGGGGAGTTGAGCAGTACTTC.

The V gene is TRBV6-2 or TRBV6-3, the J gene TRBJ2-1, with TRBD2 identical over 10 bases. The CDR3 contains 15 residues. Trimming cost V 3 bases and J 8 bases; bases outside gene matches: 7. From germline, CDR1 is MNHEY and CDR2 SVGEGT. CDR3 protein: CASSYGAGGLDEQFF. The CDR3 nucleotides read TGTGCCAGCAGTTATGGAGCGGGGGGGCTCGATGAGCAGTTCTTC.

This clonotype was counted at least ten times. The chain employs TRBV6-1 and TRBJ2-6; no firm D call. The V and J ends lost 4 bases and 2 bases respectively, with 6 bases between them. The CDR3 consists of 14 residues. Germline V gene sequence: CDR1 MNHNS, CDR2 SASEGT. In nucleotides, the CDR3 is TGTGCCAGCAGTGCGACTGCTGGGGCCAACGTCCTGACTTTC. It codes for CASSATAGANVLTF.

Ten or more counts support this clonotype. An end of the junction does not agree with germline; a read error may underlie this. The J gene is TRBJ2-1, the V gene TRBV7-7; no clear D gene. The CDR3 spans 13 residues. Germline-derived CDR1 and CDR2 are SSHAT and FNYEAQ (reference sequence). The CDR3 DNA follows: TGTGCTAGCAGATGGACCTCCTACAATGAGCAGTTCTTC. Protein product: CASRWTSYNEQFF.

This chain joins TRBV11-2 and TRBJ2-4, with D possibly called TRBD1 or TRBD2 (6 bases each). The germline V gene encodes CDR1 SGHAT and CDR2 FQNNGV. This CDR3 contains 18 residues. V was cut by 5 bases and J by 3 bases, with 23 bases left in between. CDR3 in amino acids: CASSPIPVWGAVKNIQYF. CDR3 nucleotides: TGTGCCAGCAGCCCAATCCCAGTATGGGGGGCGGTCAAAAACATTCAGTACTTC.

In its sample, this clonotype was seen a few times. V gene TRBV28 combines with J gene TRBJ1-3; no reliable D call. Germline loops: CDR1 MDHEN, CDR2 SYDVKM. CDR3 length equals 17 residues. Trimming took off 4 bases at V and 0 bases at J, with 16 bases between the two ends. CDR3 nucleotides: TGTGCCAGCAGTTCGGTGATTGAAGCACTCTCTGGAAACACCATATATTTT. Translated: CASSSVIEALSGNTIYF. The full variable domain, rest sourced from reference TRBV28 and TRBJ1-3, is DVKVTQSSRYLVKRTGEKVFLECVQDMDHENMFWYRQDPGLGLRLIYFSYDVKMKEKGDIPEGYSVSREKKERFSLILESASTNQTSMYLCASSSVIEALSGNTIYFGEGSWLTVV.

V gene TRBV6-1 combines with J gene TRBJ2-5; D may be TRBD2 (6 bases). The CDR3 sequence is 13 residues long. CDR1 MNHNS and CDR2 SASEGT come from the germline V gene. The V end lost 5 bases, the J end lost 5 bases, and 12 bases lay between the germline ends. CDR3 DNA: TGTGCCAGCAGTTGGCGGGGTGGGGAGACCCAGTACTTC. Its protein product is CASSWRGGETQYF.

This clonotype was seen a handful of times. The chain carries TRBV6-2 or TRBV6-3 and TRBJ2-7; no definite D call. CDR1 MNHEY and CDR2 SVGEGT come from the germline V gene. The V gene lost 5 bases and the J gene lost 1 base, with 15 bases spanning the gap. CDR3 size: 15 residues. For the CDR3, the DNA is TGTGCCAGCAGTGATCAACGTCGAAAATCCTACGAGCAGTACTTC. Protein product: CASSDQRRKSYEQYF.

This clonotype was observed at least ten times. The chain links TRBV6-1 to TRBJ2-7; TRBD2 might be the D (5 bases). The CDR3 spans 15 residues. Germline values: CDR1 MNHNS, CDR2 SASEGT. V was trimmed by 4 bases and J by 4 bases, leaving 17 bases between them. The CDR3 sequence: CASSVGEGEGYEQYF. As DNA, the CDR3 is TGTGCCAGCAGTGTTGGAGAGGGCGAGGGTTACGAGCAGTACTTC.

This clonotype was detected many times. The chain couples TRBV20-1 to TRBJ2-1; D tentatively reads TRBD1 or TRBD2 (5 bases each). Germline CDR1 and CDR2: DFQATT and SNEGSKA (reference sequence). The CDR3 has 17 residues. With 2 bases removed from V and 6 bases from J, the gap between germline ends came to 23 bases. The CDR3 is CSARPRDQLGLGNEQFF. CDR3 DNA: TGCAGTGCTAGACCCCGGGACCAACTAGGTTTGGGCAATGAGCAGTTCTTC.

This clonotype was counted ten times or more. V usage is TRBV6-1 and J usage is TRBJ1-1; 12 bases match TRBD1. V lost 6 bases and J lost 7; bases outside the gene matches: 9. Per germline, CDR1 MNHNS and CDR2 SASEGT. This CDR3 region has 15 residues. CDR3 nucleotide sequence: TGTGCCAGCAGAGCTCCGGGACAGGGGGCAAATGAAGCTTTCTTT. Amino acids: CASRAPGQGANEAFF.

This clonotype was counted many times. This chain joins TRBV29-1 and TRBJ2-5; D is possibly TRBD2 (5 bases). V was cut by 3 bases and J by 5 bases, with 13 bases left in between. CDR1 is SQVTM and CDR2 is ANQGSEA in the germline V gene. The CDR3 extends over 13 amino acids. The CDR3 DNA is TGCAGCGTTGAGCGGCGGGTAGGGGAGACCCAGTACTTC. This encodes CSVERRVGETQYF.

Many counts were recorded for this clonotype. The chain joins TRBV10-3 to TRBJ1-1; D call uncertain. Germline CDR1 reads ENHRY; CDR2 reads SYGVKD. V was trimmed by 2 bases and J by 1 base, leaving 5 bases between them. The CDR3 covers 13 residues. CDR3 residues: CAISEAGNTEAFF. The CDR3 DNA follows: TGTGCCATCAGTGAGGCGGGGAACACTGAAGCTTTCTTT.

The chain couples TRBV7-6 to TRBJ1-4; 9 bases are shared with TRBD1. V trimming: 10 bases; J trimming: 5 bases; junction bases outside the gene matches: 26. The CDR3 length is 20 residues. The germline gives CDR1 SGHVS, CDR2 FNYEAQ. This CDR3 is CAIATRTGTGSSKLNEKLFF. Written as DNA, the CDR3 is TGTGCCATCGCGACTCGAACCGGGACAGGGAGCTCGAAGCTCAATGAAAAACTGTTTTTT.

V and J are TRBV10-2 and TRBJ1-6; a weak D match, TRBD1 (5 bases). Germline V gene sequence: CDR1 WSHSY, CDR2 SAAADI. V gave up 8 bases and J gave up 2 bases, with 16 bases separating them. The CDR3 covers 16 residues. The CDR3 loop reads CASGNPWGAYNSPLHF. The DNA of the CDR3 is TGCGCCAGCGGTAACCCATGGGGGGCCTATAATTCACCCCTCCACTTT.

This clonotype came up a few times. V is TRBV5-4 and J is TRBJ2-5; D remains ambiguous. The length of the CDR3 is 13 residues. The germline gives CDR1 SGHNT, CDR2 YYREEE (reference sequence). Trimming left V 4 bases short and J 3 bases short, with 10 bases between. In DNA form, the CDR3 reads TGTGCCAGCAGCCCGATGGCCGAAGAGACCCAGTACTTC. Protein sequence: CASSPMAEETQYF.

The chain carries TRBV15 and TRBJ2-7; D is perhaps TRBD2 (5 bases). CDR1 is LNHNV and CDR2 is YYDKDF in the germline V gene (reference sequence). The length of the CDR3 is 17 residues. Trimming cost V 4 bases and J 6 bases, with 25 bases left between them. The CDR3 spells CATSTSRRAIPFSEQYF. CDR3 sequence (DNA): TGTGCCACCAGCACCTCCCGGCGGGCTATTCCTTTCTCCGAGCAGTACTTC.

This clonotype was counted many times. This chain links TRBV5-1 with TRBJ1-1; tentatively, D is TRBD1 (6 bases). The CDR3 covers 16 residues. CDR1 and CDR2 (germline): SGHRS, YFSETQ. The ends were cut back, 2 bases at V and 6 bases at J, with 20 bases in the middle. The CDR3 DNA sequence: TGCGCCAGCAGCTTAGGCCCAGGAGGGGGACGGGCTGAAGCTTTCTTT. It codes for CASSLGPGGGRAEAFF.

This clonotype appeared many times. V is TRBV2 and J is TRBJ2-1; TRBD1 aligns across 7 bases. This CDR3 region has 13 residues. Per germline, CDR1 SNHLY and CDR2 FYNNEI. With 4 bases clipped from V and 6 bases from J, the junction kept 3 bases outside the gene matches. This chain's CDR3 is CASSGRGRNEQFF. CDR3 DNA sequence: TGTGCCAGCAGTGGAAGGGGGCGCAATGAGCAGTTCTTC.

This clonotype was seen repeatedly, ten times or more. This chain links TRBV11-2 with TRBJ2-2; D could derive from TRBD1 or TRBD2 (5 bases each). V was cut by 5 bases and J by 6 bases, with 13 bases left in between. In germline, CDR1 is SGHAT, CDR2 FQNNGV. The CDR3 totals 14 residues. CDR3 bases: TGTGCCAGCAGCCCCAGAGGGGTCGCCGGGGAGCTGTTTTTT. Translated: CASSPRGVAGELFF.

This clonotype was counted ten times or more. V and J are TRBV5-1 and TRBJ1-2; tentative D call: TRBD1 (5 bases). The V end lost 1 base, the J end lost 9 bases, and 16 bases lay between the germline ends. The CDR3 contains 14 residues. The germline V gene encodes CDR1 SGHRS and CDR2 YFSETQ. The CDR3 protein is CASSLMGESLSYTF. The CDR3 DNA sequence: TGCGCCAGCAGCTTGATGGGGGAAAGTCTGAGCTACACCTTC. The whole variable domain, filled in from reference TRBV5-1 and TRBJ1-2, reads KAGVTQTPRYLIKTRGQQVTLSCSPISGHRSVSWYQQTPGQGLQFLFEYFSETQRNKGNFPGRFSGRQFSNSRSEMNVSTLELGDSALYLCASSLMGESLSYTFGSGTRLTVV.

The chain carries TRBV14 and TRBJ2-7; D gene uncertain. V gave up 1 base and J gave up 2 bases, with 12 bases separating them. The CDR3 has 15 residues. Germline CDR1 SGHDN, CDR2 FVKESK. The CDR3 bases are TGTGCCAGCAGCCAAGCCGTGGGCAAACCCTACGAGCAGTACTTC. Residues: CASSQAVGKPYEQYF. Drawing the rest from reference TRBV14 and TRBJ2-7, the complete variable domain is EAGVTQFPSHSVIEKGQTVTLRCDPISGHDNLYWYRRVMGKEIKFLLHFVKESKQDESGMPNNRFLAERTGGTYSTLKVQPAELEDSGVYFCASSQAVGKPYEQYFGPGTRLTVT.

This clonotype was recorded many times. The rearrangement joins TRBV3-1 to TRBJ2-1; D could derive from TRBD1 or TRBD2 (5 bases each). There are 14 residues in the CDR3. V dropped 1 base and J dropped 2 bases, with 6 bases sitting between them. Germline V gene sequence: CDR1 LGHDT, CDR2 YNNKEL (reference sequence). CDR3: CASSQVGPYNEQFF. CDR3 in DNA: TGTGCCAGCAGCCAAGTGGGACCCTACAATGAGCAGTTCTTC.

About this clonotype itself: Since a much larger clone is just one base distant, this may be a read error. The CDR3 DNA is TGTGCCAGCAGTATCGGGACGGATCGATACGAGCAGCACTTC. As protein: CASSIGTDRYEQHF. The chain links TRBV28 to TRBJ2-7; TRBD1 or TRBD2 may be the D gene (5 bases each). Germline V gives CDR1 MDHEN, CDR2 SYDVKM. The CDR3 is 14 residues long.